Listed here is a single TCR beta chain. What it recognizes is unknown. Germline V gene sequence: CDR1 SGHTA, CDR2 FQGNSA. There are 15 residues in the CDR3. The trim removed 5 bases at V and 5 bases at J, leaving 11 bases unmatched. 13 Jbeta primers and 60 Vbeta primers were used for the PCR. Data came from immunoSEQ multiplex PCR; TCRdb stores just in-frame clones and leaves some out. The sample records tens of thousands of clones, roughly two thirds being singletons. The sample comes from a study of cytomegalovirus exposure and HLA in healthy donors. Background on the study: Samples from HLA-typed donors yielded about 86 million unique TCRs in an early data release. Most genotyped donors, about four fifths of 350 to 500, had Caucasian-associated genetic ancestry.

Findings of the study overall: The authors later found HLA-associated TCR beta chains more clonally expanded than equally common others. TCR beta V- and J-gene trimming, according to a later analysis, was linked to a missense DCLRE1C variant.

The J gene is TRBJ1-1, the V gene TRBV7-2; 7 bases align to TRBD1. The sequencing sample was made of PBMCs. The TCR comes from a woman aged 50 to 60 in good health and CMV-seropositive. The CDR3 DNA sequence: TGTGCCAGCAGCCTAGGGGGCCGCCAGGGAACTGAAGCTTTCTTT. Protein sequence: CASSLGGRQGTEAFF.